These 13 T cell receptor gamma chains originate from one sample sequenced in a study of gamma-delta chains in newborns, infants, children. TCRdb re-called clones from the reads using CATT. The table includes approximately 3,800 gamma-chain clones, over 60% detected once. The sample was blood. These receptors all come from a child who was a newborn, infant or young child, either healthy, febrile or measles-vaccinated (not recorded which).

This clone turned up a few times. For the CDR3, the DNA is TGTGCCACCTGGGATCGGAGTTATAAGAAACTCTTT. Translation gives CATWDRSYKKLF. V usage is TRGV4 and J usage is TRGJ1 or TRGJ2. Matching the DNA to germline supplied the J gene, which TCRdb does not give. Germline CDR1 reads EGSTGY; CDR2 reads YDSYTSSV. The CDR3 loop spans 12 amino acids. Trimming took 3 bases from V and 6 from J; bases not matched to a gene: 5.

The chain combines TRGV9 with TRGJ1 or TRGJ2. The J gene, not given by TCRdb, was assigned here from a germline match of the nucleotide sequence. Germline V gene lookup returns CDR1 GITISATS and CDR2 ISYDGTV (reference sequence). V trimming: 3 bases; J trimming: 5 bases; junction bases outside the gene matches: 7. The CDR3 consists of 13 residues. The CDR3 DNA reads as TGTGCCTTGTGGGAGCAGGAAGATTATAAGAAACTCTTT. This codes for CALWEQEDYKKLF.

This clone has more than one count but fewer than ten. The chain carries TRGV4 and TRGJ1 or TRGJ2. TCRdb gives no J gene; it was assigned here by matching the DNA to germline. This CDR3 region has 12 residues. Trimming took 3 bases from V and 2 from J; bases not matched to a gene: 1. Germline assignment: CDR1 EGSTGY and CDR2 YDSYTSSV. The DNA of the CDR3 is TGTGCCACCTGGGATCATTATTATAAGAAACTCTTT. Its translation is CATWDHYYKKLF.

This chain joins TRGV8 and TRGJP1. Because TCRdb records no J gene, it was assigned here through a match of the DNA to germline. The CDR3 sequence is 14 residues long. The junction had 4 bases not matched to a gene; V was cut back by 1 base and J by 5 bases. Germline-derived CDR1 and CDR2 are VENAVY and YDSYNSRV. The CDR3 coding sequence is TGTGCCACCTGGGATAGCCGTACTGGTTGGTTCAAGATATTT. Its protein is CATWDSRTGWFKIF.

The chain carries TRGV9 and TRGJP. The J gene, absent from TCRdb, was called here by matching the DNA to germline. Germline V gene data show CDR1 as GITISATS and CDR2 as ISYDGTV (reference sequence). Trimming removed 0 bases from V and 9 bases from J; junction bases left unmatched: 8. This CDR3 contains 17 residues. The CDR3 DNA follows: TGTGCCTTGTGGGAGGTGCATGGGGGGTTGGGCAAAAAAATCAAGGTATTT. Amino acids: CALWEVHGGLGKKIKVF.

The chain recombines TRGV3 with TRGJ1 or TRGJ2. Since TCRdb gives no J gene, matching the DNA to germline was used here to assign it. The CDR3 sequence is 14 residues long. From germline, CDR1 is VTNTFY and CDR2 YDVSTARD (reference sequence). After removal of 3 bases from V and 6 bases from J, the junction contained 11 bases not matched to a gene. The CDR3, as DNA: TGTGCCACCTGGGACGGCCCCTCGTCTTATAAGAAACTCTTT. It encodes CATWDGPSSYKKLF.

As regards this clone: This specimen includes other DNA sequences encoding the same CDR3. This chain joins TRGV5 and TRGJ1 or TRGJ2. TCRdb records no J gene; here it was assigned by comparing the DNA to germline. The CDR3 totals 13 residues. With 0 bases clipped from V and 5 bases from J, the junction kept 4 bases outside the gene matches. Looked up from germline, CDR1 is VINAFY and CDR2 is YDVSNSKD. The CDR3 sequence: CATWDRPNYKKLF. CDR3 sequence (DNA): TGTGCCACCTGGGACAGGCCAAATTATAAGAAACTCTTT.

The J gene has no call, while the V gene is TRGV2. The CDR3 length is 11 residues. Germline loops: CDR1 EGSNGY, CDR2 YDSYNSKV. In DNA, the CDR3 is TGTGCCACCTGGGACGGGCCTTCGTTACTCTTT. Translating gives CATWDGPSLLF.

For this clone: At the DNA level, this CDR3 is encoded by other sequences in the same sample as well. V and J are TRGV2 and TRGJ1 or TRGJ2. Since TCRdb gives no J gene, matching the DNA to germline was used here to assign it. Germline V CDR1 and CDR2: EGSNGY, YDSYNSKV. V dropped 0 bases and J dropped 3; count of bases not matched to a gene: 2. This CDR3 is 13 amino acids long. CDR3 residues: CATWDGLYYKKLF. CDR3 bases: TGTGCCACCTGGGACGGGCTTTATTATAAGAAACTCTTT.

Regarding this clone: The junction departs from germline at one end; a sequencing error may be responsible. The rearrangement links TRGV3 to TRGJ1 or TRGJ2. The J gene is absent in TCRdb and was assigned here via DNA matching to germline. The CDR3 extends over 17 amino acids. Looked up from germline, CDR1 is VTNTFY and CDR2 is YDVSTARD (reference sequence). As DNA, the CDR3 is TGTGCCACCTGGGGCAGGCGGGCCCTCGTGAATTATTATAAGAAACTCTTT. It specifies CATWGRRALVNYYKKLF.

CDR3 nucleotide sequence: TGTGCCTTGTGGGAGGTGCGGGCTACTGGGGAGTTGGGCAAAAAAATCAAGGTATTT. Protein product: CALWEVRATGELGKKIKVF. The genes are TRGV9 and TRGJP. Here the J gene was assigned by germline matching of the DNA, as TCRdb has none. Germline values: CDR1 GITISATS, CDR2 ISYDGTV (reference sequence). The J segment lost 7 bases and the V segment lost 0 bases, leaving 12 bases of the junction unmatched. The CDR3 consists of 19 residues.

This clone appeared a single time. Distinct nucleotide sequences in the sample also encode this CDR3. V gene TRGV9 combines with J gene TRGJ1 or TRGJ2. TCRdb is silent on the J gene; assignment here came from matching the DNA to germline. With 2 bases clipped from V and 8 bases from J, the junction kept 3 bases outside the gene matches. The germline gives CDR1 GITISATS, CDR2 ISYDGTV (reference sequence). CDR3 length: 11 amino acids. CDR3 loop: CALWEGDKKLF. CDR3 DNA: TGTGCCTTGTGGGAGGGAGATAAGAAACTCTTT.

A few counts support this clone. The sample contains more than one DNA sequence encoding this CDR3. The chain couples TRGV9 to TRGJP. The J gene, missing from TCRdb, was assigned here through DNA to germline matching. With V trimmed by 0 bases and J by 7 bases, 3 bases remained unmatched. Per the germline V gene, CDR1 is GITISATS and CDR2 is ISYDGTV (reference sequence). The CDR3 has 16 residues. The CDR3 region has the DNA TGTGCCTTGTGGGAGGTGGGGGAGTTGGGCAAAAAAATCAAGGTATTT. Translating gives CALWEVGELGKKIKVF.